The 18 T cell receptor beta chains listed next were all sequenced from one sample in a study of T cell responses to AZD1222 COVID-19 vaccine listed by TCRdb under 2021. Library preparation used the immunoSEQ multiplex PCR assay. TCRdb limited this immuneACCESS table to in-frame rearrangements with V and J called. A share of clones is missing; checked studies link under half to unresolved V genes, and the rest is unexplained. The sample table contains 150,000 or so clones; only one count was recorded for less than 90% of them. The ten most abundant clones make up less than 3.5% of the sample. Read against the paper, the sample's time point label means: baseline before first vaccination. The starting material was peripheral blood, obtained on day 0 of AZD1222 vaccination. These receptors were collected from an adult in good health.

This clone was counted only a few times. The rearrangement links TRBV5-5 to TRBJ2-1; maybe TRBD1 (6 bases). This CDR3 spans 17 amino acids. V was trimmed by 0 bases and J by 3 bases, leaving 16 bases between them. Germline V CDR1 and CDR2: SGHKS, YYEKEE (reference sequence). CDR3 sequence: CASSLGLDRRGYNEQFF. CDR3 bases: TGTGCCAGCAGCTTGGGCCTCGACAGGCGAGGCTACAATGAGCAGTTCTTC.

The J gene is TRBJ2-3, the V gene TRBV11-2; D is tentatively TRBD1 or TRBD2 (7 bases each). V was shortened by 6 bases and J by 6 bases, with 19 bases between the two germline ends. This CDR3 spans 15 amino acids. The germline V gene encodes CDR1 SGHAT and CDR2 FQNNGV. DNA for the CDR3: TGTGCCAGCAGTAAGCAGGCAGGGGGGGCGGATACGCAGTATTTT. It yields the protein CASSKQAGGADTQYF.

The chain carries TRBV20-1 and TRBJ2-7; no clear D. CDR3 length: 11 residues. In germline, CDR1 is DFQATT, CDR2 SNEGSKA (reference sequence). Trimming pared 6 bases from V and 4 bases from J, leaving 10 bases between. CDR3 bases: TGCAGTGCCATACTGCTATACGAGCAGTACTTC. Translation gives CSAILLYEQYF.

The CDR3 sequence is CASRPLGGGLDEQFF. The CDR3 DNA reads TGTGCCAGTAGGCCCCTGGGCGGGGGCCTAGATGAGCAGTTCTTC. The chain carries TRBV19 and TRBJ2-1; possible D gene TRBD2, 7 bases. V lost 6 bases to trimming and J lost 8 bases, with 20 bases between them. The CDR3 loop spans 15 amino acids. The germline V gene encodes CDR1 LNHDA and CDR2 SQIVND (reference sequence).

The genes are TRBV28 and TRBJ1-1; D remains ambiguous. The CDR3 totals 11 residues. V lost 5 bases and J lost 7, with 8 bases in between. CDR1 and CDR2 from the germline V gene are MDHEN and SYDVKM. CDR3 loop: CASSNRYEAFF. The CDR3, as DNA: TGTGCCAGCAGTAACAGATATGAAGCTTTCTTT.

V gene TRBV9 combines with J gene TRBJ2-5; TRBD2 aligns across 15 bases. This CDR3 comprises 16 residues. V was pared by 4 bases and J by 2 bases, with 3 bases of the junction left unmatched. Germline CDR1 reads SGDLS; CDR2 reads YYNGEE. This CDR3 reads CASSLGTSGGQETQYF. The CDR3 nucleotides read TGTGCCAGCAGCCTCGGGACTAGCGGGGGGCAAGAGACCCAGTACTTC.

This clone turned up a few times. The CDR3 loop reads CASSQMGQSGNTIYF. The CDR3 DNA follows: TGTGCCAGCAGCCAAATGGGACAGTCTGGAAACACCATATATTTT. The chain uses TRBV3-1 (or the pseudogene TRBV3-2) and TRBJ1-3, with 7 bases aligning to TRBD1. Per germline, CDR1 LGHDT and CDR2 YNNKEL (reference sequence). J was trimmed by 1 base and V by 2 bases; bases with no gene match: 2. This CDR3 region has 15 residues.

DNA for the CDR3: TGTGCCAGCAGCCTTCCAACCCGGGAGACCCAGTACTTC. It is translated as CASSLPTRETQYF. The genes are TRBV6-5 and TRBJ2-5, with no clear D. The V end was cut by 6 bases, the J end by 5 bases, with 13 bases between. CDR3 length equals 13 residues. Germline assignment: CDR1 MNHEY and CDR2 SVGAGI.

The CDR3 DNA reads TGTGCCAGCGGCCCGGGCCCACTTCCTGATACGCAGTATTTT. This sequence encodes CASGPGPLPDTQYF. The chain joins TRBV6-2 or TRBV6-3 to TRBJ2-3; D is unclear. Germline CDR1 and CDR2: MNHEY and SVGEGT. The CDR3 loop spans 14 amino acids. Deletions cut 8 bases from V and 6 bases from J, with 18 bases between.

The chain employs TRBV6-5 and TRBJ1-1; the D is unclear. V gave up 0 bases and J gave up 0 bases, with 11 bases separating them. The CDR3 totals 16 residues. The germline gives CDR1 MNHEY, CDR2 SVGAGI. CDR3 in amino acids: CASSYSRGSLNTEAFF. The CDR3 DNA reads TGTGCCAGCAGTTACTCAAGAGGGAGTCTGAACACTGAAGCTTTCTTT.

The chain carries TRBV6-5 and TRBJ1-5, with 9 bases identical to TRBD1. The V segment lost 6 bases and the J segment 4 bases; nucleotides outside the gene matches: 4. The CDR3 spans 14 residues. Germline loops: CDR1 MNHEY, CDR2 SVGAGI. This CDR3 reads CASRGQGSNQPQHF. The CDR3 bases are TGTGCCAGCAGAGGACAGGGGTCTAATCAGCCCCAGCATTTT.

The chain is built from TRBV5-1 and TRBJ1-2; TRBD1 matches at 8 bases. With V trimmed by 3 bases and J by 6 bases, 4 bases remained unmatched. Per the germline V gene, CDR1 is SGHRS and CDR2 is YFSETQ. The CDR3 loop spans 13 amino acids. The CDR3 loop reads CASSSTGEHGYTF. For the CDR3, the DNA is TGCGCCAGCAGCTCGACAGGGGAGCATGGCTACACCTTC. The full variable domain, its missing parts supplied by reference TRBV5-1 and TRBJ1-2, is KAGVTQTPRYLIKTRGQQVTLSCSPISGHRSVSWYQQTPGQGLQFLFEYFSETQRNKGNFPGRFSGRQFSNSRSEMNVSTLELGDSALYLCASSSTGEHGYTFGSGTRLTVV.

This chain joins TRBV6-5 and TRBJ1-5; 7 positions match TRBD1. The CDR3 covers 15 residues. V was pared by 6 bases and J by 1 base, with 6 bases of the junction left unmatched. CDR1 is MNHEY and CDR2 is SVGAGI in the germline V gene. In DNA form, the CDR3 reads TGTGCCAGCAGAGTACAGACAGGGAGCAATCAGCCCCAGCATTTT. It encodes CASRVQTGSNQPQHF.

The chain links TRBV12-3 or TRBV12-4 to TRBJ1-1; possibly TRBD1 for D (5 bases). The V end lost 0 bases, the J end lost 8 bases, and 10 bases lay between the germline ends. This CDR3 spans 13 amino acids. In DNA, the CDR3 is TGTGCCAGCAGTTTAGCGCCCGGGACCGAAGCTTTCTTT. It encodes CASSLAPGTEAFF.

The chain carries TRBV9 and TRBJ2-6; D may be TRBD1 (6 bases). CDR3 length: 18 residues. Trimming took 4 bases from V and 0 from J, leaving 17 bases between them. CDR1 is SGDLS and CDR2 is YYNGEE in the germline V gene. The CDR3 bases are TGTGCCAGCAGCTCTCAGACAGGATATCGCTCTGGGGCCAACGTCCTGACTTTC. Its translation: CASSSQTGYRSGANVLTF.

The gene calls are TRBV18 and TRBJ1-4; the match to TRBD1 covers 9 bases. The CDR3 loop spans 15 amino acids. Germline values: CDR1 KGHSH, CDR2 LQKENI. The V segment lost 0 bases and the J segment 8 bases; nucleotides outside the gene matches: 4. The CDR3 bases are TGTGCCAGCTCACCACCGGGACAGGGTCGCGAAAAACTGTTTTTT. Its protein is CASSPPGQGREKLFF.

The J gene is TRBJ2-7, the V gene TRBV27; D call uncertain. The CDR3 is 14 residues long. Germline V gene lookup returns CDR1 MNHEY and CDR2 SMNVEV (reference sequence). The V end was cut by 3 bases, the J end by 5 bases, with 14 bases between. The CDR3 reads CASSLKQLSHEQYF. For the CDR3, the DNA is TGTGCCAGCAGTTTGAAACAGTTATCCCACGAGCAGTACTTC.

The CDR3 DNA reads TGTGCCACCAGTGAGGGATCTAACTATGGCTACACCTTC. Translated, it gives CATSEGSNYGYTF. This chain uses TRBV24-1 with TRBJ1-2; D unclear. The CDR3 length is 13 residues. Deletions cut 4 bases from V and 0 bases from J, with 5 bases between. Germline V gene data show CDR1 as KGHDR and CDR2 as SFDVKD.